Sequencing of this T cell receptor beta chain was carried out in a study of neurological immune-mediated disorders. Study observations and caveats: The multiple sclerosis repertoire cluster was associated with no clinical or MRI feature.

This clonotype was seen many times. Its specificity is unknown. In every sequencing run, more than 170 million TCR-beta sequences were generated from 15-18 subjects. TCRdb processed the 5' RACE reads anew with MiXCR; each CDR3 protein has one entry. Among some 70,000 distinct CDR3 sequences listed, 3% to 4% were seen once. The TCR originated in a man aged 40-49 years with multiple sclerosis. The sample taken for sequencing was PBMCs.

In DNA, the CDR3 is TGTGCCATCACGGCGGAGGGTACCGAGACCCAGTACTTC. Translated, it gives CAITAEGTETQYF. This rearrangement joins TRBV10-3 to TRBJ2-5; D might be TRBD2 (6 bases). Trimming cost V 7 bases and J 5 bases, with 14 bases left between them. Germline CDR1 reads ENHRY; CDR2 reads SYGVKD. This CDR3 region has 13 residues.